A selection of T cell receptor beta chains follows, all from one sample in a study of shared clonotypes between healthy human individuals. Method: immunoSEQ multiplex PCR; TCRdb's copy keeps in-frame clones and lacks some. This sample has about 1.5 million clones, with 98% found just once. The source material was naive CD4+ T cells sorted from blood. The receptors derive from a man aged 30-40 years in good health. CDR3s include the opening cysteine and the closing phenylalanine or tryptophan. A D gene is named only where the DNA matches it firmly. Clone size is given for some rows only: seen once, a few or many times, or a class if the clone is expanded.

D gene: NA; V gene: TRBV7-2; clone size: NA; J gene: TRBJ1-2; CDR3 DNA: TGTGCCAGCAGCAAAAAAGACAGGCCTTTTAACTATGGCTACACCTTC; CDR3 protein: CASSKKDRPFNYGYTF
D gene: NA; V gene: TRBV5-6; clone size: once; J gene: TRBJ2-7; CDR3 DNA: TGTGCCAGCAGCTTGCTGGGGGCAGGGGTGTACGAGCAGTACTTC; CDR3 protein: CASSLLGAGVYEQYF
D gene: NA; V gene: TRBV27; clone size: NA; J gene: TRBJ1-5; CDR3 DNA: TGTGCCAGCAGTTCACAGGGCAGACAGCCCCAGCATTTT; CDR3 protein: CASSSQGRQPQHF
D gene: TRBD1; V gene: TRBV19; clone size: NA; J gene: TRBJ1-4; CDR3 DNA: TGTGCCAGTAGTCGTCTCCACAGGGGCTTAAATGAAAAACTGTTTTTT; CDR3 protein: CASSRLHRGLNEKLFF
D gene: TRBD1; V gene: TRBV29-1; clone size: NA; J gene: TRBJ1-1; CDR3 DNA: TGCAGCGCGCGGGACAGGGTAACTGAAGCTTTCTTT; CDR3 protein: CSARDRVTEAFF
D gene: NA; V gene: TRBV7-6; clone size: NA; J gene: TRBJ2-7; CDR3 DNA: TGTGCCAGCAGCCTAGGGGATCGCTACGAGCAGTACTTC; CDR3 protein: CASSLGDRYEQYF
D gene: NA; V gene: TRBV19; clone size: NA; J gene: TRBJ2-3; CDR3 DNA: TGTGCCAGTAGTCCGTCCGGGACGAGCTTTCGCGCGCAGTATTTT; CDR3 protein: CASSPSGTSFRAQYF
D gene: NA; V gene: TRBV5-1; clone size: NA; J gene: TRBJ1-2; CDR3 DNA: TGCGCCAGCAGCCCACTCGGGGGTCACTATGGCTACACCTTC; CDR3 protein: CASSPLGGHYGYTF
D gene: NA; V gene: TRBV5-1; clone size: NA; J gene: TRBJ1-5; CDR3 DNA: TGCGCCAGCAGCTTGGGGGGGAGCAATCAGCCCCAGCATTTT; CDR3 protein: CASSLGGSNQPQHF
D gene: TRBD1; V gene: TRBV4-2; clone size: NA; J gene: TRBJ1-2; CDR3 DNA: TGTGCCAGCAGCGGACCGGGACAGGGGAACTATGGCTACACCTTC; CDR3 protein: CASSGPGQGNYGYTF
D gene: NA; V gene: TRBV6-5; clone size: NA; J gene: TRBJ1-5; CDR3 DNA: TGTGCCAGCAGTTACGATCTAATGACTAAGCCCCAGCATTTT; CDR3 protein: CASSYDLMTKPQHF
D gene: TRBD2; V gene: TRBV25-1; clone size: NA; J gene: TRBJ2-3; CDR3 DNA: TGTGCCAGCAGTGCAATAGCGGGACTCACAGATACGCAGTATTTT; CDR3 protein: CASSAIAGLTDTQYF
D gene: NA; V gene: TRBV6-1; clone size: NA; J gene: TRBJ1-2; CDR3 DNA: TGTGCCAGCAGCCTCAGGGGAAACTATGGCTACACCTTC; CDR3 protein: CASSLRGNYGYTF
D gene: NA; V gene: TRBV29-1; clone size: NA; J gene: TRBJ2-5; CDR3 DNA: TGCAGCGTTGTTTTCGGGATCCGCGAGACCCAGTACTTC; CDR3 protein: CSVVFGIRETQYF